The 28 T cell receptor beta chains below come from one sample, sequenced in a study of T cells after posttransplantation cyclophosphamide. Assay: immunoSEQ multiplex PCR; the TCRdb copy retains only in-frame clones and omits some. The counts give 34,000 or so clones, none of them seen only once; about 7% is held by the top ten. The specimen sequenced was PBMCs. The source is a woman in her fifties or sixties in good health and a related stem cell transplant donor.

V usage is TRBV9 and J usage is TRBJ2-3; D not certain. V was clipped by 1 base and J by 2 bases, with 8 bases between them. Germline V gene lookup returns CDR1 SGDLS and CDR2 YYNGEE. This CDR3 comprises 14 residues. The CDR3 region has the DNA TGTGCCAGCAGCGTACGGGTGGACACAGATACGCAGTATTTT. Its protein product is CASSVRVDTDTQYF.

The CDR3 sequence is CAWSPGTSGQETQYF. CDR3 sequence (DNA): TGTGCCTGGAGCCCCGGGACTAGCGGCCAAGAGACCCAGTACTTC. The chain uses TRBV30 and TRBJ2-5, with 11 nucleotides matching TRBD2. The V gene end was trimmed by 3 bases and the J gene end by 1 base; junction bases not matched to a gene: 4. CDR1 GTSNPN and CDR2 SVGIG come from the germline V gene (reference sequence). The CDR3 is made up of 15 amino acids.

This clone was seen at least ten times. The chain links TRBV6-6 to TRBJ1-3; 8 bases line up with TRBD1. The CDR3 contains 16 residues. Per the germline V gene, CDR1 is MNHNY and CDR2 is SVGAGI (reference sequence). V dropped 5 bases and J dropped 3; count of bases not matched to a gene: 9. CDR3 region: CASSLRLDRGGNTIYF. For the CDR3, the DNA is TGTGCCAGCAGTCTCCGCCTCGACAGGGGTGGAAACACCATATATTTT.

In its sample, this clone was seen many times. The chain combines TRBV11-3 with TRBJ1-1; D gene unclear. Trimming cost V 0 bases and J 0 bases, with 8 bases left between them. The CDR3 extends over 15 amino acids. Germline lookup yields CDR1 SGHNT and CDR2 YENEEA. The chain's CDR3 is CASSLDGNVNTEAFF. The CDR3 nucleotides are TGTGCCAGCAGCTTAGATGGCAACGTGAACACTGAAGCTTTCTTT.

This clone was seen many times. The genes are TRBV6-5 and TRBJ1-2; D call uncertain. Germline V gene data show CDR1 as MNHEY and CDR2 as SVGAGI. CDR3 length: 15 residues. Trimming shortened V by 0 bases and J by 5 bases, and 13 bases separated the two germline ends. The DNA for the CDR3 is TGTGCCAGCAGTTACTCAGCGGGCCTAGGGTATGGCTACACCTTC. Translation: CASSYSAGLGYGYTF.

This clone has ten or more counts. The V and J genes are TRBV4-1 and TRBJ1-2; TRBD1 might be the D (6 bases). The germline CDR1 and CDR2 sequences are MGHRA and YSYEKL. This CDR3 spans 16 amino acids. Trimming shortened V by 2 bases and J by 4 bases, and 17 bases separated the two germline ends. The CDR3 region has the DNA TGCGCCAGCAGCCAAAGGTCAGGGGTCGGCGTCTATGGCTACACCTTC. This encodes CASSQRSGVGVYGYTF.

This clone was picked up many times. V and J are TRBV10-3 and TRBJ2-1, with TRBD2 as a possible D gene (6 bases). V was shortened by 10 bases and J by 12 bases, with 31 bases between the two germline ends. CDR1 is ENHRY and CDR2 is SYGVKD in the germline V gene. This CDR3 is 16 amino acids long. The CDR3 DNA sequence: TGTGCCACCAAACCGGTCATCCCAGCGCGGGGCGAGTGGCAGTTCTTC. This translates into CATKPVIPARGEWQFF.

The sample holds many counts of this clone. V gene TRBV5-1 combines with J gene TRBJ2-1, with 11 positions matching TRBD2. Germline CDR1 reads SGHRS; CDR2 reads YFSETQ. The J segment lost 8 bases and the V segment lost 0 bases, leaving 4 bases of the junction unmatched. The CDR3 extends over 15 amino acids. CDR3 DNA sequence: TGCGCCAGCAGCTTGGTGGCTAGCGGGAGGTATGAGCAGTTCTTC. It translates to CASSLVASGRYEQFF.

This clone was recorded many times. CDR3 bases: TGTGCCAGCGGGAACCAGCGGGAGTCAAACACCGGGGAGCTGTTTTTT. Translating it yields CASGNQRESNTGELFF. J is TRBJ2-2 and V is TRBV12-3 or TRBV12-4; TRBD2 matches at 8 bases. This CDR3 region has 16 residues. Trimming at V came to 8 bases and at J to 2 bases, leaving 10 bases not matched to a gene.

There are many counts of this clone. The chain joins TRBV10-3 to TRBJ2-2; the D gene is possibly TRBD1 (7 bases). This CDR3 comprises 14 residues. V lost 11 bases, J lost 0 bases, and 13 bases lay in between. Germline assignment: CDR1 ENHRY and CDR2 SYGVKD. The CDR3 DNA follows: TGTGCCGGAGGCGGGACAGCGAACACCGGGGAGCTGTTTTTT. It codes for CAGGGTANTGELFF.

At least ten counts were recorded for this clone. The rearrangement joins TRBV18 to TRBJ1-1; no firm D call. Germline V gene data show CDR1 as KGHSH and CDR2 as LQKENI. Trimming removed 6 bases at V and 1 base at J, with 9 bases between. CDR3 length: 13 amino acids. DNA of the CDR3: TGTGCCAGCTCGCGTCGACAGAACACTGAAGCTTTCTTT. This encodes CASSRRQNTEAFF.

This clone was found many times. This rearrangement joins TRBV15 to TRBJ1-1; possible D gene TRBD1, 6 bases. The CDR3 is 19 amino acids. Germline-derived CDR1 and CDR2 are LNHNV and YYDKDF (reference sequence). Trimming left V 2 bases short and J 1 base short, with 23 bases between. CDR3 sequence reads: CATSRFPRGHLGRNTEAFF. CDR3 DNA: TGTGCCACCAGCAGATTCCCCCGGGGACACCTAGGACGGAACACTGAAGCTTTCTTT.

This clone was seen repeatedly, ten times or more. V is TRBV5-8 and J is TRBJ2-1; 12 positions agree with TRBD2. This CDR3 comprises 14 residues. Germline V gene sequence: CDR1 SGHTS, CDR2 YDEGEE. The ends lost 4 bases at V and 15 bases at J; junction bases unmatched: 11. CDR3 bases: TGTGCCAGCAGCCCGCCGACTAGCGGGAGTCTTGTGTTCTTC. Protein product: CASSPPTSGSLVFF.

In its sample, this clone was seen many times. The chain couples TRBV12-3 or TRBV12-4 to TRBJ2-7; D ambiguous. This CDR3 is 15 amino acids long. V lost 4 bases, J lost 6 bases, and 19 bases lay in between. CDR3 in DNA: TGTGCCAGCAGTTCGGAGCGTACCCGGCCCACCGAGCAGTACTTC. Amino acid sequence: CASSSERTRPTEQYF.

This clone was counted only a few times. Its ends do not fully match the called genes, so a read error is possible. This chain links TRBV30 with TRBJ2-7; 8 nucleotides align to TRBD1. The CDR3 extends over 13 amino acids. Per the germline V gene, CDR1 is GTSNPN and CDR2 is SVGIG (reference sequence). CDR3 in amino acids: CAWIGTGRYGQYF. CDR3 nucleotide sequence: TGTGCCTGGATCGGGACAGGTCGATACGGGCAGTACTTC. Combining the CDR3 with reference TRBV30 and TRBJ2-7 gives the whole variable domain SQTIHQWPATLVQPVGSPLSLECTVEGTSNPNLYWYRQAAGRGLQLLFYSVGIGQISSEVPQNLSASRPQDRQFILSSKKLLLSDSGFYLCAWIGTGRYGQYFGPGTRLTVT.

This clone was detected only a few times. The V call is TRBV12-3 or TRBV12-4, the J call TRBJ1-5; 7 bases are shared with TRBD1. V was pared by 6 bases and J by 6 bases, with 11 bases of the junction left unmatched. The CDR3 is 15 amino acids. The CDR3 DNA is TGTGCCAGCAGGGGTACAGGGGCGGGGGGTCAGCCCCAGCATTTT. Translating gives CASRGTGAGGQPQHF.

This clone was observed at least ten times. This chain joins TRBV6-5 and TRBJ2-1; TRBD2 matches 13 bases. The CDR3 extends over 14 amino acids. J lost 13 bases, V lost 8 bases, and 11 bases had no gene match. Per germline, CDR1 MNHEY and CDR2 SVGAGI. Written as DNA, the CDR3 is TGTGCCAGCTGGGGAGGGACTAGCGGGATCAAACAGTTCTTC. It yields the protein CASWGGTSGIKQFF.

In this sample, this clone turned up a few times. This chain uses TRBV12-5 with TRBJ2-2; 7 positions match TRBD1. The CDR3 consists of 15 residues. The V segment lost 6 bases and the J segment 0 bases; nucleotides outside the gene matches: 4. Germline values: CDR1 LGHNT, CDR2 FRNRAP. CDR3 sequence (DNA): TGTGCTAGTGGCCTGGACAGGACGAACACCGGGGAGCTGTTTTTT. Its translation is CASGLDRTNTGELFF.

The chain uses TRBV9 and TRBJ1-2; D might be TRBD1 (5 bases). The V end was cut by 4 bases, the J end by 4 bases, with 17 bases between. CDR1 is SGDLS and CDR2 is YYNGEE in the germline V gene. The CDR3 is 15 amino acids. CDR3 DNA: TGTGCCAGCAGCATATCACCGGGGGTTGGCTATGGCTACACCTTC. It yields the protein CASSISPGVGYGYTF.

The V gene is TRBV7-3, the J gene TRBJ1-5; possibly TRBD1 for D (6 bases). The CDR3 spans 13 residues. CDR1 and CDR2 from the germline V gene are SGHTA and FQGTGA. Trimming took 5 bases from V and 8 from J, leaving 13 bases between them. Written as DNA, the CDR3 is TGTGCCAGCAGCATCACAGGGTCGGAGCCCCAGCATTTT. This codes for CASSITGSEPQHF. Combining the CDR3 with reference TRBV7-3 and TRBJ1-5 gives the whole variable domain GAGVSQTPSNKVTEKGKYVELRCDPISGHTALYWYRQSLGQGPEFLIYFQGTGAADDSGLPNDRFFAVRPEGSVSTLKIQRTERGDSAVYLCASSITGSEPQHFGDGTRLSIL.

This clone came up many times. V and J are TRBV23-1 and TRBJ2-2; no definite D call. TRBV23-1 is labeled an ORF, and its function is uncertain. Deletions cut 5 bases from V and 2 bases from J, with 18 bases between. This CDR3 has 17 amino acids. CDR3 sequence reads: CASSDFEHKRNTGELFF. CDR3 DNA sequence: TGCGCCAGCAGTGACTTTGAGCACAAACGAAACACCGGGGAGCTGTTTTTT.

In this sample, this clone turned up many times. The chain's CDR3 is CASSLSPGGNQPQHF. The CDR3, as DNA: TGTGCCAGCAGCCTTTCCCCCGGGGGCAATCAGCCCCAGCATTTT. The V call is TRBV5-4, the J call TRBJ1-5; no reliable D call. The germline gives CDR1 SGHNT, CDR2 YYREEE (reference sequence). Trimming took off 4 bases at V and 2 bases at J, with 13 bases between the two ends. The CDR3 has 15 amino acids.

This clone was picked up a small number of times. The chain joins TRBV12-3 or TRBV12-4 to TRBJ1-5; D remains ambiguous. V lost 3 bases to trimming and J lost 5 bases, with 8 bases between them. The CDR3 sequence is 13 residues long. CDR3 region: CASSFLPYQPQHF. Written as DNA, the CDR3 is TGTGCCAGCAGTTTCCTCCCCTATCAGCCCCAGCATTTT.

This clone was recorded at least ten times. CDR3: CASSERGNEQYF. CDR3 coding DNA: TGCGCCAGCAGCGAAAGGGGTAACGAGCAGTACTTC. This chain connects TRBV5-1 to TRBJ2-7; a weak D match, TRBD1 (5 bases). CDR3 length equals 12 residues. Trimming removed 4 bases from V and 5 bases from J, with 10 bases in between. From germline, CDR1 is SGHRS and CDR2 YFSETQ.

This chain uses TRBV6-4 with TRBJ2-3; a weak D match, TRBD1 (6 bases). The germline V and J ends were trimmed by 3 bases and 3 bases, with 7 bases remaining between them. Germline CDR1 is MRHNA and CDR2 is SNTAGT. The CDR3 is 13 amino acids. CDR3 region: CASSEGATDTQYF. The DNA of the CDR3 is TGTGCCAGCAGTGAGGGGGCAACAGATACGCAGTATTTT.

This clone was recorded a few times. The chain recombines TRBV7-3 with TRBJ2-2; 9 positions agree with TRBD2. The CDR3 spans 17 residues. Germline loops: CDR1 SGHTA, CDR2 FQGTGA. The junction had 8 bases not matched to a gene; V was cut back by 6 bases and J by 0 bases. The CDR3 DNA reads TGTGCCAGCAGACGTACCGGGACTAGCACGAACACCGGGGAGCTGTTTTTT. This gives the protein CASRRTGTSTNTGELFF. Full variable domain (outside the CDR3, taken from reference TRBV7-3 and TRBJ2-2): GAGVSQTPSNKVTEKGKYVELRCDPISGHTALYWYRQSLGQGPEFLIYFQGTGAADDSGLPNDRFFAVRPEGSVSTLKIQRTERGDSAVYLCASRRTGTSTNTGELFFGEGSRLTVL.

This clone occurred many times. The chain recombines TRBV6-6 with TRBJ2-1; D perhaps matches TRBD1 (7 bases). Trimming took 7 bases from V and 6 from J, leaving 16 bases between them. This CDR3 comprises 14 residues. Germline V gene data show CDR1 as MNHNY and CDR2 as SVGAGI (reference sequence). CDR3 coding DNA: TGTGCCAGCACCCAGGGGGACTCCGTCAATGAGCAGTTCTTC. The encoded protein is CASTQGDSVNEQFF.

This clone was seen many times. This chain links TRBV5-4 with TRBJ2-1; D may be TRBD2 (5 bases). This CDR3 has 13 amino acids. V lost 0 bases and J 10 bases, leaving 11 bases between the germline ends. Germline V gene data show CDR1 as SGHNT and CDR2 as YYREEE (reference sequence). In DNA, the CDR3 is TGTGCCAGCAGCTTGGCTTTCTCGGGGGAGCAGTTCTTC. This sequence encodes CASSLAFSGEQFF.